This section outlines one T cell receptor beta chain sequence together with its context. What it binds is unknown. The sample comes from a study of PD-L1 blockade in urothelial cancer. Time point noted: peripheral blood 6 weeks after treatment start. This CDR3 spans 15 amino acids. Germline V gene lookup returns CDR1 MNHNS and CDR2 SASEGT. Trimming took off 5 bases at V and 0 bases at J, with 12 bases between the two ends. Into every PCR, synthetic TCR analog templates were spiked. The protocol was immunoSEQ multiplex PCR, while the TCRdb copy is restricted to in-frame clones and leaves out a portion. This table has roughly 28,000 clones, around 80% appearing once. Whole-study findings and limits: Durable-benefit patients had greater expansion of tumor-associated blood clones at 3 weeks. Where pretreatment blood TCR clonality fell below the median, better survival was predicted.

This rearrangement joins TRBV6-1 to TRBJ2-3, with a weak D call TRBD1 (6 bases). The material was PBMCs, obtained around atezolizumab (anti-PD-L1) treatment. The source of this sequence is a man in his 70s with urothelial cancer. The DNA for the CDR3 is TGTGCCAGCAGTAGGCGACAGGCTAGCACAGATACGCAGTATTTT. It yields the protein CASSRRQASTDTQYF.